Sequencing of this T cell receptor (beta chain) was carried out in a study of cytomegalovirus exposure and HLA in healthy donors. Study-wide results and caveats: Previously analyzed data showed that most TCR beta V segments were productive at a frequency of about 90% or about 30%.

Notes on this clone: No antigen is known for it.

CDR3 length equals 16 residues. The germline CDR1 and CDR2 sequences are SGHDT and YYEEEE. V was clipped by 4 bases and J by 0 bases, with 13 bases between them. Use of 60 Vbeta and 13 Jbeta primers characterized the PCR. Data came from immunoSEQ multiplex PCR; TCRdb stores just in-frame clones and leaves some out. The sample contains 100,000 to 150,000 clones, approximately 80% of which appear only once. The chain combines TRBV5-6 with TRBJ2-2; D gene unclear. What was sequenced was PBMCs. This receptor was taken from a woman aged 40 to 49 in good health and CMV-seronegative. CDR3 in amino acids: CASSGLYTANTGELFF. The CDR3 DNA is TGTGCCAGCAGCGGCCTGTACACAGCGAACACCGGGGAGCTGTTTTTT. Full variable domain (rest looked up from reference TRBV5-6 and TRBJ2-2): DAGVTQSPTHLIKTRGQQVTLRCSPKSGHDTVSWYQQALGQGPQFIFQYYEEEERQRGNFPDRFSGHQFPNYSSELNVNALLLGDSALYLCASSGLYTANTGELFFGEGSRLTVL.